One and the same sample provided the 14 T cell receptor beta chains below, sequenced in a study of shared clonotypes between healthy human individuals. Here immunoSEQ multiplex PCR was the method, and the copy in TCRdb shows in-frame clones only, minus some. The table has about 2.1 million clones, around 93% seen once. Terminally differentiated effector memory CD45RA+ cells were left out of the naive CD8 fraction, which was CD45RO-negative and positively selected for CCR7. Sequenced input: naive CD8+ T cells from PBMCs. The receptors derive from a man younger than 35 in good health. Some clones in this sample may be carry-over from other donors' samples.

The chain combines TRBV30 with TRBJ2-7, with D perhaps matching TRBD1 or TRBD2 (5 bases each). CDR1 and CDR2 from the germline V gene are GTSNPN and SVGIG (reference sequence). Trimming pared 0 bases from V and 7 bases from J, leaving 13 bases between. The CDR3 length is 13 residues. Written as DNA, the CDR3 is TGTGCCTGGAGTGTAGGGGCGGGTGGGGAGCAGTACTTC. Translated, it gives CAWSVGAGGEQYF.

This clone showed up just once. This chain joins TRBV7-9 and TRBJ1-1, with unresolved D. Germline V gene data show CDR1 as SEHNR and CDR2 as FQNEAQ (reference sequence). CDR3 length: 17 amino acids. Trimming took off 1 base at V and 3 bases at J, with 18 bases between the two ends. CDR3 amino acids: CASSLERNLPPDTEAFF. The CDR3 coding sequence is TGTGCCAGCAGCTTAGAGCGAAATTTGCCTCCGGACACTGAAGCTTTCTTT.

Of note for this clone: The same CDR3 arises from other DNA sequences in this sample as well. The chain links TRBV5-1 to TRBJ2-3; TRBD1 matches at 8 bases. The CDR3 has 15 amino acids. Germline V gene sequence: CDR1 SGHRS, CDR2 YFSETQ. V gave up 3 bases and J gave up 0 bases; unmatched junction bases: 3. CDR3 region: CASSSDRASTDTQYF. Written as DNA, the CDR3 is TGCGCCAGCAGCTCGGACAGGGCTAGCACAGATACGCAGTATTTT. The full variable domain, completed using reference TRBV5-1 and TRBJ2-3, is KAGVTQTPRYLIKTRGQQVTLSCSPISGHRSVSWYQQTPGQGLQFLFEYFSETQRNKGNFPGRFSGRQFSNSRSEMNVSTLELGDSALYLCASSSDRASTDTQYFGPGTRLTVL.

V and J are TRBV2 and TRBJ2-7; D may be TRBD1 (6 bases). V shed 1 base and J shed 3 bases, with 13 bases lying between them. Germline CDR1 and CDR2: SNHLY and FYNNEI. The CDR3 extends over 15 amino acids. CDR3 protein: CASSEGRGHLYEQYF. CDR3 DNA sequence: TGTGCCAGCAGTGAAGGTAGGGGACACCTCTACGAGCAGTACTTC.

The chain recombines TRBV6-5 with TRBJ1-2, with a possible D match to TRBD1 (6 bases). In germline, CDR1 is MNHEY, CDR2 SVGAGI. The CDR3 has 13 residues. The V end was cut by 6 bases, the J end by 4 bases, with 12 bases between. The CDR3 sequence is CASSAAGAYGYTF. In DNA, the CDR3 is TGTGCCAGCAGCGCCGCGGGGGCCTATGGCTACACCTTC.

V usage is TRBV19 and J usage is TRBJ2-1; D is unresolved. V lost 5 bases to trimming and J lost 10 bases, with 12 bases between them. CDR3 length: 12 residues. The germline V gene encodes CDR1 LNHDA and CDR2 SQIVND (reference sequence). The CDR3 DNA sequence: TGTGCCAGTAGTTTCGCCTTGGGAGAGCAGTTCTTC. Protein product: CASSFALGEQFF.

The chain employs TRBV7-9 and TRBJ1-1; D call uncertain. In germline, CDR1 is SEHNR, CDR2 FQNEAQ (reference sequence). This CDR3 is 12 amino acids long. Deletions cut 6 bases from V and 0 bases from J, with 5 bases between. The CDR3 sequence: CASRSVNTEAFF. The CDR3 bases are TGTGCCAGCAGGAGTGTGAACACTGAAGCTTTCTTT. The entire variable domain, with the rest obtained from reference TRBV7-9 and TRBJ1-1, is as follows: DTGVSQNPRHKITKRGQNVTFRCDPISEHNRLYWYRQTLGQGPEFLTYFQNEAQLEKSRLLSDRFSAERPKGSFSTLEIQRTEQGDSAMYLCASRSVNTEAFFGQGTRLTVV.

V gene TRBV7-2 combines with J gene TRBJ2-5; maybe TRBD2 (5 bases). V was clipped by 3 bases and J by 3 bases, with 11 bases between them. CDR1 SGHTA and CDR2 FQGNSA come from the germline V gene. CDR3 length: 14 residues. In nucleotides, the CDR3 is TGTGCCAGCAGCTTGGTTTGGCGGGAAGAGACCCAGTACTTC. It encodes CASSLVWREETQYF.

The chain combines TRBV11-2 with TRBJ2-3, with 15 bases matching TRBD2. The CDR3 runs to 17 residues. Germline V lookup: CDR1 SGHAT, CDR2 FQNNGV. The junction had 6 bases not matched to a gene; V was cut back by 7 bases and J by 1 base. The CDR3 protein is CASKGLAGGMGTDTQYF. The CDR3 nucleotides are TGTGCCAGCAAAGGACTAGCGGGAGGGATGGGCACAGATACGCAGTATTTT.

The CDR3 sequence is CASSQPGKSYEQYF. Written as DNA, the CDR3 is TGTGCCAGCAGCCAACCAGGCAAGTCCTACGAGCAGTACTTC. This sequence joins TRBV14 and TRBJ2-7; D gene ambiguous. Germline V lookup: CDR1 SGHDN, CDR2 FVKESK. V shed 2 bases and J shed 1 base, with 9 bases lying between them. This CDR3 contains 14 residues.

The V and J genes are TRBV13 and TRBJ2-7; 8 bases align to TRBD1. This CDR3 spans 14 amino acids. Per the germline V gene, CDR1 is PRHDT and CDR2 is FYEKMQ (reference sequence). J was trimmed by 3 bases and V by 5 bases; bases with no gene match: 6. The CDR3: CASSLDRDIYEQYF. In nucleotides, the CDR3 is TGTGCCAGCAGCCTGGACAGGGACATCTACGAGCAGTACTTC.

The CDR3, as DNA: TGTGCCAGCAGCCTCCCGAAAGCTTTCTTT. Protein product: CASSLPKAFF. V and J are TRBV5-4 and TRBJ1-1, with no clear D. The V end was cut by 4 bases, the J end by 9 bases, with 7 bases between. The CDR3 extends over 10 amino acids. The germline V gene encodes CDR1 SGHNT and CDR2 YYREEE (reference sequence).

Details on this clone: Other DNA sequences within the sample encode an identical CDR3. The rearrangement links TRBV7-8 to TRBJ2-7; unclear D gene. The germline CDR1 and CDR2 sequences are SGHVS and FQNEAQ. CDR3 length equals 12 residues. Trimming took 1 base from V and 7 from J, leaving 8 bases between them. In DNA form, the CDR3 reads TGTGCCAGCAGCTTAGAAGGGCGAGAGCAGTACTTC. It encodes CASSLEGREQYF.

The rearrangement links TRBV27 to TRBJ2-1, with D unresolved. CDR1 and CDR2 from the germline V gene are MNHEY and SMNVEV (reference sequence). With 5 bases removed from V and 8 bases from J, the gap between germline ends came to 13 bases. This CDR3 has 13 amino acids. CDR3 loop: CASSPPRLDEQFF. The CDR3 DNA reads TGTGCCAGCAGTCCCCCCCGTTTGGATGAGCAGTTCTTC.